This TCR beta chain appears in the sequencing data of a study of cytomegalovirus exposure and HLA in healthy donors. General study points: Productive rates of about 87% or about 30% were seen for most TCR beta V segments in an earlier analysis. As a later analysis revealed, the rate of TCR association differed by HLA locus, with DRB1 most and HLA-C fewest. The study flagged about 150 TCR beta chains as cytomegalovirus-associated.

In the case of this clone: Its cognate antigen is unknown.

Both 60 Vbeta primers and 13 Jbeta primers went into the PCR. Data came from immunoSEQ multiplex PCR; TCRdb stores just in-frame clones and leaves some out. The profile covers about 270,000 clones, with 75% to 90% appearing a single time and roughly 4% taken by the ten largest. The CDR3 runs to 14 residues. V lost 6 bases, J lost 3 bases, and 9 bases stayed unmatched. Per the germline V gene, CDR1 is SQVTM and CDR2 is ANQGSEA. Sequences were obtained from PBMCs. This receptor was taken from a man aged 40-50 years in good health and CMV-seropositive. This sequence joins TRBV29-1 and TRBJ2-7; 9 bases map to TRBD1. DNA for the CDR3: TGCAGCGTCGCCGGGGACAGGGTAGGCTACGAGCAGTACTTC. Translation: CSVAGDRVGYEQYF.